This T cell receptor beta chain was profiled in a study of Graves' ophthalmopathy and Graves' hyperthyroidism. Looking at the study overall: Peripheral blood samples were taken at initial diagnosis, before any treatment.

For repertoire sequencing, the TCR beta CDR3 regions were amplified from RNA transcripts. HTBI primers were used in a first-round RT-PCR, which preceded a second-round multiplex PCR. TCRdb processed the multiplex PCR reads anew with MiXCR; each CDR3 protein has one entry. The table includes hundreds of thousands of distinct CDR3 sequences, around a fifth detected once. This clonotype was seen repeatedly, ten times or more. CDR1 is LGHNA and CDR2 is YNFKEQ in the germline V gene. The CDR3 has 16 residues. V shed 0 bases and J shed 0 bases, with 8 bases lying between them. The study excluded patients with other autoimmune diseases, uncontrolled infections, pregnancy or lactation.

V usage is TRBV4-2 and J usage is TRBJ2-2; D is unresolved. Sequenced material: peripheral blood. The clonotype originates from a woman aged 18-29 years with stable Graves' hyperthyroidism. Some clones in this sample may be carry-over from other donors' samples. CDR3 in amino acids: CASSQDWLANTGELFF. The CDR3 nucleotides are TGTGCCAGCAGCCAAGATTGGCTAGCGAACACCGGGGAGCTGTTTTTT.